This passage covers 31 T cell receptor beta chains from one sample sequenced in a study of T-cell reconstitution after alpha-beta-depleted transplantation in children. Researchers prepared the TCRbeta library using unique molecular identifiers, the study reports. One entry per CDR3 protein results from TCRdb running MiXCR on the PCR reads. The table shows 250,000 to 300,000 distinct CDR3 sequences, with about 9.5% occurring only once. The starting material was PBMCs, obtained before TCRalphabeta/CD19-depleted stem cell transplant. The receptors come from a boy younger than two with acute myeloid leukemia, due to receive a stem cell transplant.

This clonotype showed up just a few times. The genes are TRBV6-1 and TRBJ1-2; 7 bases line up with TRBD1. Trimming removed 2 bases from V and 4 bases from J; junction bases left unmatched: 7. The germline gives CDR1 MNHNS, CDR2 SASEGT. This CDR3 has 15 amino acids. The CDR3 here is CASSELGTAVYGYTF. In DNA, the CDR3 is TGTGCCAGCAGTGAATTAGGGACAGCGGTCTATGGCTACACCTTC.

The chain joins TRBV6-1 to TRBJ2-2; unclear D gene. V lost 4 bases and J 4 bases, leaving 13 bases between the germline ends. Germline-derived CDR1 and CDR2 are MNHNS and SASEGT. CDR3 length: 15 residues. As DNA, the CDR3 is TGTGCCAGCAGTGGAGTGGCGGTAACCACCGGGGAGCTGTTTTTT. It is translated as CASSGVAVTTGELFF.

Ten or more counts support this clonotype. V usage is TRBV2 and J usage is TRBJ2-1; D is tentatively TRBD1 or TRBD2 (6 bases each). The CDR3 sequence is 14 residues long. The germline CDR1 and CDR2 sequences are SNHLY and FYNNEI. Trimming took 6 bases from V and 7 from J, leaving 16 bases between them. In nucleotides, the CDR3 is TGTGCCAGCAGCTACTCCCAGGGGAGGAATGAGCAGTTCTTC. It encodes CASSYSQGRNEQFF.

In this sample, this clonotype turned up many times. CDR3 bases: TGTGCCAGCTCACCAGGAGCCGGACAGGGGCATTATCAGCCCCAGCATTTT. Translating it yields CASSPGAGQGHYQPQHF. The chain couples TRBV18 to TRBJ1-5, with 9 bases identical to TRBD1. Germline V lookup: CDR1 KGHSH, CDR2 LQKENI. The trim removed 2 bases at V and 5 bases at J, leaving 10 bases unmatched. This CDR3 is 17 amino acids long.

This clonotype appeared a few times. The chain links TRBV19 to TRBJ2-5; D is unresolved. The CDR3 is made up of 13 amino acids. With 0 bases removed from V and 5 bases from J, the gap between germline ends came to 7 bases. Germline V gene lookup returns CDR1 LNHDA and CDR2 SQIVND (reference sequence). The CDR3 sequence is CASSIDFEETQYF. In nucleotides, the CDR3 is TGTGCCAGTAGTATAGACTTTGAGGAGACCCAGTACTTC.

The gene calls are TRBV7-7 and TRBJ2-2, with D possibly matching TRBD1 (6 bases). Germline lookup yields CDR1 SSHAT and CDR2 FNYEAQ (reference sequence). The CDR3 consists of 13 residues. This CDR3 is CGSILGGTGELFF. Written as DNA, the CDR3 is TGTGGTAGCATCTTAGGGGGCACCGGGGAGCTGTTTTTT.

At least ten counts were recorded for this clonotype. The genes are TRBV29-1 and TRBJ1-1; D gene uncertain. Between the trimmed V and J ends, which lost 4 bases and 2 bases, there was a span of 14 bases. Germline CDR1 is SQVTM and CDR2 is ANQGSEA. The CDR3 sequence is 14 residues long. This chain's CDR3 is CSVVLFRGNTEAFF. CDR3 nucleotides: TGCAGCGTTGTGCTATTTCGGGGTAACACTGAAGCTTTCTTT.

The table lists this clonotype with many counts. This rearrangement joins TRBV5-1 to TRBJ2-3, with 8 bases lining up with TRBD2. Germline CDR1 is SGHRS and CDR2 is YFSETQ. V shed 0 bases and J 3 bases; nucleotides not matched to a gene: 3. This CDR3 region has 15 residues. Here the CDR3 DNA reads TGCGCCAGCAGCTTGGTGGGACTAGTGACAGATACGCAGTATTTT. Protein: CASSLVGLVTDTQYF.

Regarding this clonotype: A read error may explain this, as a much larger clone is one base away. This chain links TRBV5-1 with TRBJ2-1, with 10 bases fitting TRBD2. The CDR3 extends over 14 amino acids. The V gene's germline CDR1 is SGHRS and CDR2 YFSETQ. The CDR3: CASSTSGAYDEQFF. In DNA, the CDR3 is TGCGCCAGCAGCACTAGCGGGGCCTACGATGAGCAGTTCTTC.

J is TRBJ2-2 and V is TRBV7-9; 7 bases map to TRBD2. V dropped 5 bases and J dropped 4; count of bases not matched to a gene: 7. Per germline, CDR1 SEHNR and CDR2 FQNEAQ (reference sequence). CDR3 length equals 15 residues. CDR3 sequence (DNA): TGTGCCAGCAGCAGCGGCCGGGAGGCCACCGGGGAGCTGTTTTTT. Protein: CASSSGREATGELFF.

Points on this clonotype: This sequence may be a read error, since a much larger clone differs from it by one base. This chain links TRBV7-2 with TRBJ1-6; 8 nucleotides line up with TRBD1. This CDR3 comprises 15 residues. Trimming removed 6 bases from V and 9 bases from J; junction bases left unmatched: 10. In germline, CDR1 is SGHTA, CDR2 FQGNSA. The chain's CDR3 is CASRRGGQDSSPLHF. CDR3 nucleotides: TGTGCCAGCAGACGGGGGGGACAGGATAGTTCACCCCTCCACTTT.

This clonotype showed up many times. The V gene is TRBV5-5, the J gene TRBJ2-5; 8 bases are shared with TRBD1. With V trimmed by 3 bases and J by 4 bases, 11 bases remained unmatched. CDR3 length: 16 amino acids. The germline V gene has CDR1 SGHKS and CDR2 YYEKEE (reference sequence). This chain's CDR3 is CASSSTLDRVGETQYF. CDR3 DNA sequence: TGTGCCAGCAGCTCGACCCTGGACAGGGTAGGAGAGACCCAGTACTTC. The full variable domain, its missing parts supplied by reference TRBV5-5 and TRBJ2-5, is DAGVTQSPTHLIKTRGQQVTLRCSPISGHKSVSWYQQVLGQGPQFIFQYYEKEERGRGNFPDRFSARQFPNYSSELNVNALLLGDSALYLCASSSTLDRVGETQYFGPGTRLLVL.

This clonotype occurred many times. The chain recombines TRBV12-3 or TRBV12-4 with TRBJ2-3; 11 bases align to TRBD2. The V segment lost 3 bases and the J segment 0 bases; nucleotides outside the gene matches: 5. The CDR3 runs to 17 residues. The CDR3 region is CASSFPTSGGSTDTQYF. In DNA form, the CDR3 reads TGTGCCAGCAGTTTCCCTACTAGCGGGGGTAGCACAGATACGCAGTATTTT.

This clonotype was detected ten times or more. The J gene is TRBJ1-6, the V gene TRBV7-9, with D maybe TRBD1 (6 bases). CDR3 size: 16 residues. Germline CDR1 is SEHNR and CDR2 is FQNEAQ (reference sequence). Between the trimmed V and J ends, which lost 0 bases and 2 bases, there was a span of 8 bases. The CDR3 coding sequence is TGTGCCAGCAGCTTAGCTGGGGGCACCTATAATTCACCCCTCCACTTT. Its translation is CASSLAGGTYNSPLHF.

Points on this clonotype: An end of the junction differs from the germline gene, which may be a read error. The J gene is TRBJ2-7, the V gene TRBV7-9, with D perhaps TRBD2 (6 bases). This CDR3 contains 12 residues. CDR1 is SEHNR, CDR2 FQNEAQ, per germline (reference sequence). CDR3 nucleotide sequence: TGTGCCGGCAGGTCCGGGGGATACGAGCAGTACTTC. Its translation: CAGRSGGYEQYF.

This clonotype showed up just a few times. The chain is built from TRBV7-2 and TRBJ1-2; TRBD1 matches 9 bases. This CDR3 spans 14 amino acids. J lost 7 bases, V lost 4 bases, and 7 bases had no gene match. Germline loops: CDR1 SGHTA, CDR2 FQGNSA. This CDR3 is CASSSPGQGSGYTF. The CDR3 bases are TGTGCCAGCAGCTCCCCGGGACAGGGTTCTGGCTACACCTTC. The full variable domain, with the rest looked up from reference TRBV7-2 and TRBJ1-2, is GAGVSQSPSNKVTEKGKDVELRCDPISGHTALYWYRQSLGQGLEFLIYFQGNSAPDKSGLPSDRFSAERTGGSVSTLTIQRTQQEDSAVYLCASSSPGQGSGYTFGSGTRLTVV.

This clonotype appeared many times. The junction does not match germline at one end; this may be a read error. The chain carries TRBV27 and TRBJ2-3; 7 bases align to TRBD1. Germline V lookup: CDR1 MNHEY, CDR2 SMNVEV (reference sequence). The CDR3 spans 13 residues. The DNA of the CDR3 is TGCGCCAGCAGACAGGGCCGCACAGATACGCAGTATTTT. Its protein product is CASRQGRTDTQYF.

The genes are TRBV30 and TRBJ2-2; D is perhaps TRBD2 (7 bases). Germline V lookup: CDR1 GTSNPN, CDR2 SVGIG (reference sequence). V was pared by 6 bases and J by 2 bases, with 19 bases between. The CDR3 sequence is 16 residues long. The CDR3 reads CACQTLAGANTGELFF. The DNA for the CDR3 is TGTGCCTGCCAGACTTTGGCGGGGGCAAACACCGGGGAGCTGTTTTTT.

As for this clonotype: Just one base apart from a much larger clone, this may be a read error. The V and J genes are TRBV2 and TRBJ1-5; 9 positions agree with TRBD1. CDR3 length equals 16 residues. Looked up from germline, CDR1 is SNHLY and CDR2 is FYNNEI. V lost 6 bases, J lost 2 bases, and 8 bases stayed unmatched. This CDR3 reads CASRVDRGRGNQPQHF. The CDR3 region has the DNA TGTGCCAGCAGGGTGGACAGGGGAAGAGGCAATCAGCCCCAGCATTTT.

A word on this clonotype: With a much larger clone just one base away, this may be a read error. The chain employs TRBV7-2 and TRBJ2-5, with 7 bases lining up with TRBD2. The CDR3 loop spans 13 amino acids. Germline V gene sequence: CDR1 SGHTA, CDR2 FQGNSA. V shed 3 bases, J shed 13 bases, and the junction held 11 bases outside the gene matches. CDR3: CASSFRLAGDPYF. The CDR3 coding sequence is TGTGCCAGCAGCTTCCGACTAGCAGGTGACCCGTACTTC. The whole variable domain, filled in from reference TRBV7-2 and TRBJ2-5, reads GAGVSQSPSNKVTEKGKDVELRCDPISGHTALYWYRQSLGQGLEFLIYFQGNSAPDKSGLPSDRFSAERTGGSVSTLTIQRTQQEDSAVYLCASSFRLAGDPYFGPGTRLLVL.

This clonotype has a count of ten or more. The chain carries TRBV7-2 and TRBJ2-7, with 12 bases that match TRBD1. The junction had 2 bases not matched to a gene; V was cut back by 2 bases and J by 3 bases. Germline V gene data show CDR1 as SGHTA and CDR2 as FQGNSA. The CDR3 is made up of 15 amino acids. This chain's CDR3 is CASSLRDRGLYEQYF. CDR3 nucleotide sequence: TGTGCCAGCAGCTTACGGGACAGGGGGCTCTACGAGCAGTACTTC.

Note on this clonotype: It may be a read error: a sequence one base away is much more abundant. The final CDR3 position lacks the conserved phenylalanine or tryptophan, pointing to a likely read error. The V and J genes are TRBV6-5 and TRBJ1-2, with TRBD1 identical over 8 bases. Germline values: CDR1 MNHEY, CDR2 SVGAGI. The CDR3 covers 13 residues. The J segment lost 7 bases and the V segment lost 3 bases, leaving 4 bases of the junction unmatched. The CDR3 region is CASSYPDRAGYTL. The CDR3 DNA follows: TGTGCCAGCAGTTATCCGGACAGGGCTGGCTACACCTTG.

The V gene is TRBV19, the J gene TRBJ1-1; the D gene is possibly TRBD1 (5 bases). The CDR3 extends over 15 amino acids. Germline V CDR1 and CDR2: LNHDA, SQIVND (reference sequence). Deletions cut 3 bases from V and 1 base from J, with 12 bases between. The CDR3 bases are TGTGCCAGTAGTATTCAGGGATTGGGGAACACTGAAGCTTTCTTT. Its translation: CASSIQGLGNTEAFF.

This clonotype showed up many times. The rearrangement links TRBV12-3 or TRBV12-4 to TRBJ2-3, with D tentatively TRBD1 or TRBD2 (6 bases each). Trimming cost V 10 bases and J 2 bases, with 16 bases left between them. The CDR3 length is 14 residues. The DNA of the CDR3 is TGTGCCACCGAACTCCGGGGGCTCACAGATACGCAGTATTTT. This encodes CATELRGLTDTQYF.

This clonotype appeared many times. The chain is built from TRBV7-2 and TRBJ2-1, with 9 bases aligning to TRBD2. V was clipped by 1 base and J by 4 bases; unmatched bases: 8. The CDR3 is 17 amino acids. Germline lookup yields CDR1 SGHTA and CDR2 FQGNSA. CDR3 amino acids: CASSLGSTSGVYNEQFF. CDR3 sequence (DNA): TGTGCCAGCAGCTTAGGGTCGACTAGCGGTGTTTACAATGAGCAGTTCTTC.

A remark on this clonotype: This clone may be a read error of a much larger clone one base away. CDR3 amino acids: CASSPQTPPRPFF. For the CDR3, the DNA is TGTGCCAGCAGCCCTCAGACTCCCCCTCGACCTTTTTTT. The chain employs TRBV7-9 and TRBJ2-2; D is ambiguous. CDR3 length equals 13 residues. Germline V lookup: CDR1 SEHNR, CDR2 FQNEAQ (reference sequence). The ends were cut back, 5 bases at V and 17 bases at J, with 21 bases in the middle.

This clonotype has ten or more counts. The chain carries TRBV5-1 and TRBJ1-1; D ambiguous. Germline values: CDR1 SGHRS, CDR2 YFSETQ. V lost 0 bases and J 0 bases, leaving 6 bases between the germline ends. There are 14 residues in the CDR3. Here the CDR3 reads CASSLGQMNTEAFF. The DNA for the CDR3 is TGCGCCAGCAGCTTGGGACAAATGAACACTGAAGCTTTCTTT.

This clonotype was picked up many times. The chain employs TRBV6-5 and TRBJ1-2, with a weak D call TRBD1 (5 bases). Germline assignment: CDR1 MNHEY and CDR2 SVGAGI. The CDR3 totals 14 residues. V shed 0 bases and J shed 3 bases, with 8 bases lying between them. CDR3 DNA: TGTGCCAGCAGTTACTCGGCAGGGCACTATGGCTACACCTTC. It yields the protein CASSYSAGHYGYTF.

In this sample, this clonotype turned up many times. The V and J genes are TRBV11-2 and TRBJ2-5; D is uncertain. V was pared by 1 base and J by 7 bases, with 4 bases between. The germline V gene encodes CDR1 SGHAT and CDR2 FQNNGV. CDR3 size: 11 residues. The CDR3 region is CASSLGVTQYF. CDR3 coding DNA: TGTGCCAGCAGCTTAGGGGTGACCCAGTACTTC.

This clonotype has ten or more counts. The gene calls are TRBV21-1 and TRBJ2-5. TRBV21-1 is a documented pseudogene. The CDR3 is 16 residues long. CDR3 region: CASSKEAVLTEETQYF. Written as DNA, the CDR3 is TGTGCCAGCAGCAAAGAGGCGGTTTTAACCGAAGAGACCCAGTACTTC.

In its sample, this clonotype was seen many times. The genes are TRBV20-1 and TRBJ2-5; the match to TRBD1 covers 10 bases. V gave up 5 bases and J gave up 7 bases; unmatched junction bases: 19. Per germline, CDR1 DFQATT and CDR2 SNEGSKA (reference sequence). The CDR3 totals 17 residues. The CDR3 DNA is TGCAGTGCTCCCCAGACAGGGGGCGCGACGGCCTACGGGACCCAGTACTTC. Its protein is CSAPQTGGATAYGTQYF.